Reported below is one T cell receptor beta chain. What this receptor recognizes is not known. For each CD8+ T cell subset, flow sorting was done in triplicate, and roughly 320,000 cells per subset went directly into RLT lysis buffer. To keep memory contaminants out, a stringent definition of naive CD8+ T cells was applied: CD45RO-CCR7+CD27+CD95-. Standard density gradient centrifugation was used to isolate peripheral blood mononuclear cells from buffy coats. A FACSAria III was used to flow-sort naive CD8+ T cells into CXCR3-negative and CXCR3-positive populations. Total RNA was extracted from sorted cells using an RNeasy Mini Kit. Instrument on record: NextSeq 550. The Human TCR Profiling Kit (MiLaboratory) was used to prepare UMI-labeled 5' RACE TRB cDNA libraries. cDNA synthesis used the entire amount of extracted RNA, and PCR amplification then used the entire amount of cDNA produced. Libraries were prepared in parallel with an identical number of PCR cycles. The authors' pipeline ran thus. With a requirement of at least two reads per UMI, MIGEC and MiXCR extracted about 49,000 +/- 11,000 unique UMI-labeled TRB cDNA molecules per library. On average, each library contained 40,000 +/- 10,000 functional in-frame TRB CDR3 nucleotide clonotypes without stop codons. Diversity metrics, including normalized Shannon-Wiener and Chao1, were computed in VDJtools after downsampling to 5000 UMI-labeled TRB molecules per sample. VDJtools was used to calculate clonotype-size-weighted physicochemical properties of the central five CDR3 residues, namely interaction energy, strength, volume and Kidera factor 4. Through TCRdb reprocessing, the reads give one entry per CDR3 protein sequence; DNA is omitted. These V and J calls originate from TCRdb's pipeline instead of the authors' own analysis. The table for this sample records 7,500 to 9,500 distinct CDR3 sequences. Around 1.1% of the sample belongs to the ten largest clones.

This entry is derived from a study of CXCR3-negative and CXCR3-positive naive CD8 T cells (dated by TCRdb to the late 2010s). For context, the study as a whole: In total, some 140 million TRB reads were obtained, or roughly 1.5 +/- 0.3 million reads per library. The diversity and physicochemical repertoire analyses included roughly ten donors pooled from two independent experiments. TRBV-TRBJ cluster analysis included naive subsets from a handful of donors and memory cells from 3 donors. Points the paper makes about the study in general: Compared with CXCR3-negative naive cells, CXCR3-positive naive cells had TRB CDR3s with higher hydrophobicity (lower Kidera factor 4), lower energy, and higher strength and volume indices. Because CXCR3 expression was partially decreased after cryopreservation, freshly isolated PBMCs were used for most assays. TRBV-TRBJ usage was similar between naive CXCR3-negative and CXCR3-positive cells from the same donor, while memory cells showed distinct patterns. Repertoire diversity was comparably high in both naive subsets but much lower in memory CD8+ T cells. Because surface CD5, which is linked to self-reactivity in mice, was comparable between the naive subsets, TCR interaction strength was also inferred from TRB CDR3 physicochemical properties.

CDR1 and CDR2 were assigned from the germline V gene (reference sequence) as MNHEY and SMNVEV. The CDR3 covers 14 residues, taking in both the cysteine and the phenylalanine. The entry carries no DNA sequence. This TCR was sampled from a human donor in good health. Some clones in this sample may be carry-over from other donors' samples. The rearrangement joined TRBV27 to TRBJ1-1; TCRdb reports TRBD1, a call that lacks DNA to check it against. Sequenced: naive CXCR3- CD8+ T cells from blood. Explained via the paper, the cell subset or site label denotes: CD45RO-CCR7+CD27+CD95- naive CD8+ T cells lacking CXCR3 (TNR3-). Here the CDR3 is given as CASRQGDGNTEAFF.